This paragraph covers one TCR beta chain sequence. The entry originates in a study of cytomegalovirus exposure and HLA in healthy donors. V gave up 5 bases and J gave up 2 bases, with 7 bases separating them. The germline V gene has CDR1 SEHNR and CDR2 FQNEAQ (reference sequence). There are 12 residues in the CDR3. In the PCR, 60 Vbeta and 13 Jbeta primers were used. TCRdb keeps only in-frame clones here, not all; method: immunoSEQ multiplex PCR. The table lists about 140,000 clones, roughly 79% of them singletons. This chain connects TRBV7-9 to TRBJ2-7; the D is unclear. Sequenced material: PBMCs. This receptor was obtained from a woman between 35 and 50 years old in good health and CMV-seronegative. The CDR3 bases are TGTGCCAGCAGCCCCGACACCTACGAGCAGTACTTC. It translates to CASSPDTYEQYF.